The entry below describes one T cell receptor (beta chain). The data originate from a study of blood T cell repertoires in COVID-19. V lost 4 bases and J 1 base, leaving 10 bases between the germline ends. Germline CDR1 and CDR2: SGHAT and FQNNGV. This CDR3 contains 14 residues. The method was immunoSEQ multiplex PCR; TCRdb's version includes in-frame clones alone and lacks a portion of them. Of around 53,000 clones listed, over 90% are singletons. The material sequenced was peripheral blood. The clonotype originates from a human donor in a cohort sampled during active COVID-19. The rearrangement links TRBV11-2 to TRBJ1-1, with D possibly TRBD1 on 5 matching bases. CDR3 in amino acids: CASSSNQGNTEAFF. CDR3 sequence (DNA): TGTGCCAGCAGCTCAAATCAGGGGAACACTGAAGCTTTCTTT.